These 10 T cell receptor beta chains originate from one sample sequenced in a study of T cells after yellow fever vaccination. A single record per CDR3 protein comes from TCRdb applying MiXCR to the 5' RACE reads. In the table there are 200,000 to 300,000 distinct CDR3 sequences, 6.5% to 7.5% of which are singletons. The specimen was CD4+ T cells sorted from PBMCs, collected on the day of the yellow fever booster vaccination. Receptors originate from a man aged 25-40 years who received the YFV17D yellow fever vaccine.

The sample holds many counts of this clonotype. The chain carries TRBV25-1 and TRBJ1-1; TRBD1 might be the D (6 bases). Trimming cost V 4 bases and J 6 bases, with 12 bases left between them. Germline CDR1 reads MGHDK; CDR2 reads SYGVNS. The CDR3 runs 13 residues. CDR3 sequence reads: CASSGTGSAEAFF. The CDR3 DNA sequence: TGTGCCAGCAGTGGAACAGGGAGCGCTGAAGCTTTCTTT.

V and J are TRBV3-1 and TRBJ2-1, with D unclear. Germline CDR1 and CDR2: LGHDT and YNNKEL (reference sequence). The CDR3 totals 13 residues. V lost 0 bases, J lost 7 bases, and 7 bases lay in between. The CDR3 DNA reads as TGTGCCAGCAGCCAAGATGCGCGGAATGAGCAGTTCTTC. This codes for CASSQDARNEQFF.

In this sample, this clonotype turned up a few times. This rearrangement joins TRBV5-4 to TRBJ2-7; 8 bases line up with TRBD2. CDR1 SGHNT and CDR2 YYREEE come from the germline V gene (reference sequence). CDR3 length: 16 residues. V was clipped by 0 bases and J by 2 bases; unmatched bases: 7. Written as DNA, the CDR3 is TGTGCCAGCAGCTTGGGGGGTAGCGGGACCGCCTACGAGCAGTACTTC. Translated: CASSLGGSGTAYEQYF.

This clonotype was counted at least ten times. V and J are TRBV10-3 and TRBJ2-7, with D possibly TRBD1 on 5 matching bases. The CDR3 consists of 13 residues. The ends were cut back, 6 bases at V and 3 bases at J, with 12 bases in the middle. Germline CDR1 and CDR2: ENHRY and SYGVKD. The CDR3 nucleotides read TGTGCCATCAGACAGGACATGGACTACGAGCAGTACTTC. Translating it yields CAIRQDMDYEQYF.

This clonotype was seen more than once but under ten times. The chain couples TRBV19 to TRBJ2-1; 9 positions agree with TRBD2. The CDR3 is 21 amino acids. Unmatched junction bases numbered 21, after V lost 2 bases and J lost 4 bases. The germline V gene encodes CDR1 LNHDA and CDR2 SQIVND (reference sequence). CDR3 coding DNA: TGTGCCAGTAGTATAAGGAAGCGAGGTAGCGGGAGCCCCGGTGGGTACAATGAGCAGTTCTTC. Protein sequence: CASSIRKRGSGSPGGYNEQFF.

In this sample, this clonotype turned up many times. CDR3 amino acids: CASGLATGTGNNEQFF. As DNA, the CDR3 is TGTGCTAGTGGTTTGGCGACCGGGACAGGGAACAATGAGCAGTTCTTC. The rearrangement joins TRBV12-5 to TRBJ2-1; TRBD1 matches at 9 bases. Germline loops: CDR1 LGHNT, CDR2 FRNRAP. V shed 1 base, J shed 5 bases, and the junction held 6 bases outside the gene matches. The CDR3 spans 16 residues.

This clonotype was detected only a few times. This sequence joins TRBV28 and TRBJ2-1, with a possible D match to TRBD1 (6 bases). CDR3 length: 13 residues. Per germline, CDR1 MDHEN and CDR2 SYDVKM. V was shortened by 1 base and J by 12 bases, with 13 bases between the two germline ends. For the CDR3, the DNA is TGTGCCAGCAGTTTATTGCGGCCAGGGGCGCAGTTCTTC. Translation: CASSLLRPGAQFF.

This chain uses TRBV6-5 with TRBJ2-7, with D perhaps TRBD1 or TRBD2 (5 bases each). The CDR3 totals 14 residues. CDR1 and CDR2 (germline): MNHEY, SVGAGI. The V and J ends lost 2 bases and 5 bases respectively, with 13 bases between them. The CDR3 region is CASSYLGTENEQYF. The DNA of the CDR3 is TGTGCCAGCAGTTACCTTGGGACGGAAAACGAGCAGTACTTC.

In this sample, this clonotype turned up a few times. The chain combines TRBV3-1 with TRBJ2-3; D call uncertain. Looked up from germline, CDR1 is LGHDT and CDR2 is YNNKEL (reference sequence). The CDR3 sequence is 11 residues long. Trimming stripped 1 base from V and 7 bases from J, with 3 bases between. The CDR3 is CASSQANTQYF. DNA of the CDR3: TGTGCCAGCAGCCAAGCAAATACGCAGTATTTT.

There are many counts of this clonotype. The CDR3 coding sequence is TGTGCCAGCAGCCCGGGACGGCGGGGAGATACGCAGTATTTT. Protein: CASSPGRRGDTQYF. This rearrangement joins TRBV5-8 to TRBJ2-3; perhaps TRBD2 as D (6 bases). The germline V gene has CDR1 SGHTS and CDR2 YDEGEE. The CDR3 covers 14 residues. V lost 4 bases and J lost 5, with 14 bases in between.